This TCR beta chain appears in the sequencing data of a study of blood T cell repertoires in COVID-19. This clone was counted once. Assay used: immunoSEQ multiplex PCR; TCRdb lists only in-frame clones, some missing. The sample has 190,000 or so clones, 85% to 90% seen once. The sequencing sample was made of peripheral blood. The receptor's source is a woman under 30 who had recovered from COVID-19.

The CDR3 DNA reads TGTGCCAGCTCACCACCGGGACAGGGGACTGGGGCCAACGTCCTGACTTTC. This gives the protein CASSPPGQGTGANVLTF. The chain couples TRBV18 to TRBJ2-6, with TRBD1 matching 10 bases. This CDR3 comprises 17 residues. Trimming took 0 bases from V and 2 from J; bases not matched to a gene: 1. Germline V gene sequence: CDR1 KGHSH, CDR2 LQKENI. Looking up the rest from reference TRBV18 and TRBJ2-6 gives the full variable domain: NAGVMQNPRHLVRRRGQEARLRCSPMKGHSHVYWYRQLPEEGLKFMVYLQKENIIDESGMPKERFSAEFPKEGPSILRIQQVVRGDSAAYFCASSPPGQGTGANVLTFGAGSRLTVL.